The entry that follows covers one T cell receptor beta chain sequence. Its antigen target is currently unknown. Qualities for individual bases were not recorded, and no much larger clone is one base off. Using the deep immunoSEQ assay, multiplex PCR amplified TCR CDR3 regions from genomic DNA. Extracted genomic DNA from each cell subset was spread evenly across all wells of several immunoSEQ 96-well plates, with each plate serving as a replicate. Each replicate PCR for sorted subsets received roughly 0.2 ug genomic DNA, equal to tens of thousands of T cell genomes. The purified libraries were quantified using a Qubit 3.0 fluorometer, sized with a Bioanalyzer 2100, and then quantified again using the KAPA Library Quantification kit. Each immunoSEQ 96-well plate was sequenced on its own single-read 150-cycle Illumina NextSeq 550 flow cell. Per the original workflow: Because the immunoSEQ output included only junctional sequences and no quality scores, the filtering could not be the same as the filtering used for full-length reads. To assign V/J genes and CDR3, sequences were annotated using PyIR, a Python wrapper for IgBLAST v1.9, with IMGT germline references. Reads were removed for weak V/J assignments (E-value above 1e-6), missing CDR3, stop codons, out-of-frame junctions, or ambiguous translated residues. V3J clonotypes were defined as sequences sharing the same inferred V gene, J gene, and CDR3 amino acid sequence. Percentage overlap between repertoires was calculated by dividing the number of shared unique clonotypes by the size of the smaller repertoire. Repertoire richness was assessed with RTK rarefaction, the Chao1 estimator, and Recon v2.1 estimates of unobserved clonotypes. OLGA was used to compute generation probabilities for all TCRbeta clonotypes that the gDNA method yielded from a few donors. TCRdb carries this immuneACCESS record with in-frame sequences only. Its versions omit some clonotypes, under half of them owing to an unresolved V gene in the studies checked, with the rest unexplained. D and trimming were read from the DNA, whereas the V and J calls and clone size are those reported in that table. For this sample the table gives 1,400,000 or so clones, of which approximately 98.5% were detected only once. 0.36% of the sample is taken by the ten largest.

This record comes from a study of shared clonotypes between healthy human individuals (dated by TCRdb to the early 2020s). Regarding the study in general: The cohort comprised two women and a few men aged 18 to 49 years. For each donor, CD4 naive and CD4 memory were each given three plates, CD8 naive was given two plates, and CD8 memory was given one plate. Blood TCR repertoires of several healthy adults were deeply sequenced to estimate repertoire size and the extent of clonotype sharing between individuals. Different laboratories and diverse techniques were used to prepare libraries and sequence TCR repertoires, to increase sequencing depth and limit assay-specific biases. Per donor, leukapheresis produced somewhere between about 0.94 and 10 billion PBMCs.

The full study reports these points: When a handful of donors were compared, the shared fraction of clonotypes was about 5% for naive CD4, 3.5% to 4% for naive CD8, 2% to 2.5% for memory CD4, and roughly 0.43% for memory CD8. Pairwise subsampling led to the expectation that sequencing depth would affect the degree of clonotype sharing among donors. Naive subsets generally had larger estimated clonotype richness than memory subsets. Because the study included only a small number of donors, the genetic and exposure-history diversity represented was limited. Clonotypes shared by all four sorted-subset donors showed higher generation probabilities than non-shared clonotypes. Rarefaction of sorted-subset datasets indicated incomplete sequencing despite the large sequencing depth. Sampling was restricted to blood, and TCR repertoires in tissue are likely to differ from TCR repertoires in blood.

Donors were healthy HIV-negative adults with no recently reported acute infections or vaccinations. All donors were Caucasian adults living in Nashville, Tennessee, USA. CD4+ T cells were enriched through magnetic negative selection, after which naive cells were positively selected on CD45RA and the remaining negative fraction served as the memory subset. Blood was obtained by leukapheresis, after which PBMCs were separated by Ficoll-Histopaque density gradient centrifugation and cryopreserved in liquid nitrogen vapor phase. Purity and quantity of every magnetically sorted T cell population were checked by analytical flow cytometry. From each sorted fraction, genomic DNA was isolated and quantified by UV absorbance on a Nanodrop 2000c. The origin of this receptor is a man younger than 40 in good health. Material for sequencing was naive CD4+ T cells sorted from blood. Sample cell subset or site, as interpreted from the label and publication: CD45RA+ positively selected.

The base sequence is TGTGCCTGGAGTCCAGAAATAACCCAGTACTTC. Translated, this is CAWSPEITQYF. The rearranged segments are TRBV30 and TRBJ2-7, with no confident D gene call. Looking up the germline V gene (reference sequence) yields CDR1 GTSNPN and CDR2 SVGIG. Trimming costs V 2 bases and J 10 bases, and their ends lie 12 bases apart. Counted from cysteine to phenylalanine, this CDR3 has 11 amino acids. Only CDR3 DNA is held: 33 bases, read in frame from base 1.